The 19 T cell receptor beta chains below were found in one sample sequenced in a study of T cell changes during pregnancy in multiple sclerosis. Sequencing was performed with immunoSEQ multiplex PCR; in TCRdb, only in-frame clones are kept and a portion is missing. Counted here are 40,000 to 60,000 clones, roughly 94% occurring once; the ten biggest clones make up 0.31%. The material was CD4+ T cells from peripheral blood mononuclear cells, obtained in the third trimester of pregnancy. Every receptor here comes from a female donor with multiple sclerosis, enrolled in a pregnancy study.

The V and J genes are TRBV5-1 and TRBJ1-3; D ambiguous. V lost 0 bases and J lost 1, with 5 bases in between. The germline CDR1 and CDR2 sequences are SGHRS and YFSETQ. The CDR3 covers 14 residues. The CDR3 region is CASSLAGSGNTIYF. In DNA, the CDR3 is TGCGCCAGCAGCTTGGCAGGTTCTGGAAACACCATATATTTT. The entire variable domain, with the rest obtained from reference TRBV5-1 and TRBJ1-3, is as follows: KAGVTQTPRYLIKTRGQQVTLSCSPISGHRSVSWYQQTPGQGLQFLFEYFSETQRNKGNFPGRFSGRQFSNSRSEMNVSTLELGDSALYLCASSLAGSGNTIYFGEGSWLTVV.

The chain is built from TRBV30 and TRBJ1-3; D remains unclear. CDR1 and CDR2 from the germline V gene are GTSNPN and SVGIG (reference sequence). The V end was cut by 4 bases, the J end by 0 bases, with 10 bases between. The CDR3 length is 14 residues. The CDR3 region has the DNA TGTGCCTGGAACCCCGGGTTCTCTGGAAACACCATATATTTT. This encodes CAWNPGFSGNTIYF.

This clone appeared a few times. The chain's CDR3 is CSVAGGDGEKLFF. The DNA of the CDR3 is TGCAGCGTTGCGGGGGGCGACGGCGAAAAACTGTTTTTT. V is TRBV29-1 and J is TRBJ1-4; D perhaps matches TRBD1 (6 bases). Per the germline V gene, CDR1 is SQVTM and CDR2 is ANQGSEA. This CDR3 is 13 amino acids long. V lost 4 bases and J lost 8, with 14 bases in between.

CDR3 sequence: CASSERQGARSFF. CDR3 in DNA: TGTGCCAGCAGCGAAAGACAGGGGGCGCGGTCTTTCTTT. The chain has TRBV5-5 and TRBJ1-1; 10 nucleotides agree with TRBD1. In germline, CDR1 is SGHKS, CDR2 YYEKEE (reference sequence). The V gene end was trimmed by 4 bases and the J gene end by 12 bases; junction bases not matched to a gene: 9. The length of the CDR3 is 13 residues.

With regard to this clone: The junction and the germline gene differ at one end; a read error may be behind it. The chain recombines TRBV9 with TRBJ1-2; 9 bases match TRBD1. In germline, CDR1 is SGDLS, CDR2 YYNGEE. CDR3 length: 13 amino acids. The DNA of the CDR3 is TGTGCCAGCAGCGTAGCTCCCGGACAGGGGATCCTCTTC. Residues: CASSVAPGQGILF.

The V and J genes are TRBV9 and TRBJ2-3; D might be TRBD1 (5 bases). This CDR3 spans 15 amino acids. CDR1 and CDR2 (germline): SGDLS, YYNGEE. V shed 0 bases and J shed 2 bases, with 10 bases lying between them. The CDR3 spells CASSVATGSTDTQYF. CDR3 DNA sequence: TGTGCCAGCAGCGTAGCTACAGGATCCACAGATACGCAGTATTTT.

This chain links TRBV9 with TRBJ2-5; 9 bases agree with TRBD2. Germline V gives CDR1 SGDLS, CDR2 YYNGEE. CDR3 length: 19 residues. The V segment lost 0 bases and the J segment 5 bases; nucleotides outside the gene matches: 17. CDR3 amino acids: CASSVAPPRGGGARETQYF. The CDR3 DNA reads TGTGCCAGCAGCGTAGCTCCCCCCAGGGGCGGGGGGGCCCGGGAGACCCAGTACTTC.

V and J are TRBV6-5 and TRBJ2-7, with 8 bases aligning to TRBD1. Losses at the gene ends were 7 bases for V and 4 bases for J; bases not matched to a gene: 9. CDR1 and CDR2 (germline): MNHEY, SVGAGI. The CDR3 covers 14 residues. CDR3 DNA sequence: TGTGCCAGCACCCCAGACAGGGGAGTATACGAGCAGTACTTC. It codes for CASTPDRGVYEQYF.

This chain links TRBV5-4 with TRBJ1-1; TRBD1 agrees at 9 bases. Germline trimming cut 2 bases from V and 3 bases from J; bases unmatched to any gene: 5. Germline V gene sequence: CDR1 SGHNT, CDR2 YYREEE (reference sequence). CDR3 length equals 15 residues. This chain's CDR3 is CASSLQGAGYTEAFF. CDR3 DNA sequence: TGTGCCAGCAGCTTACAGGGGGCGGGCTACACTGAAGCTTTCTTT.

The CDR3 region has the DNA TGTGCCAGCAGTGAAGGTCAGGGAGGCTACACCTTC. It specifies CASSEGQGGYTF. The chain joins TRBV2 to TRBJ1-2; tentatively, D is TRBD1 (5 bases). The CDR3 is made up of 12 amino acids. Trimming removed 1 base at V and 8 bases at J, with 8 bases between. Germline CDR1 reads SNHLY; CDR2 reads FYNNEI.

This chain links TRBV5-1 with TRBJ1-1; 7 bases match TRBD1. Germline V gene lookup returns CDR1 SGHRS and CDR2 YFSETQ. With V trimmed by 4 bases and J by 3 bases, 3 bases remained unmatched. CDR3 length equals 13 residues. DNA of the CDR3: TGCGCCAGCAGCAAGACAGGGTACACTGAAGCTTTCTTT. Residues: CASSKTGYTEAFF.

The CDR3 reads CASSHPTTKREYYEQFF. The CDR3 DNA is TGCGCCAGCAGCCACCCAACGACTAAGCGGGAGTACTATGAGCAGTTCTTC. This chain links TRBV4-1 with TRBJ2-1, with 8 positions matching TRBD2. CDR3 length equals 17 residues. Looked up from germline, CDR1 is MGHRA and CDR2 is YSYEKL. V lost 3 bases and J lost 8; bases outside the gene matches: 15.

The chain links TRBV27 to TRBJ2-7; 11 bases are shared with TRBD2. This CDR3 comprises 15 residues. Per germline, CDR1 MNHEY and CDR2 SMNVEV (reference sequence). V gave up 3 bases and J gave up 5 bases; unmatched junction bases: 6. CDR3 coding DNA: TGTGCCAGCAGTTTGATACTAGCGGGAGTCCACGAGCAGTACTTC. Its protein is CASSLILAGVHEQYF.

CDR3 DNA: TGCAGCGTTGAAGGATCCCAGGGAGGCTATGGCTACACCTTC. Amino acid sequence: CSVEGSQGGYGYTF. The chain joins TRBV29-1 to TRBJ1-2, with a possible D match to TRBD1 (5 bases). V lost 1 base to trimming and J lost 4 bases, with 13 bases between them. CDR3 length: 14 residues. Germline CDR1 and CDR2: SQVTM and ANQGSEA.

This clone came up once. This chain connects TRBV18 to TRBJ2-7; D might be TRBD1 (6 bases). Looked up from germline, CDR1 is KGHSH and CDR2 is LQKENI. The V and J ends lost 3 bases and 9 bases respectively, with 12 bases between them. The CDR3 loop spans 12 amino acids. CDR3 region: CASSPQGLVQYF. The CDR3 bases are TGTGCCAGCTCACCGCAGGGGCTGGTGCAGTACTTC.

This clone was recorded once. V and J are TRBV19 and TRBJ2-1; 11 bases line up with TRBD1. CDR1 and CDR2 (germline): LNHDA, SQIVND (reference sequence). V gave up 5 bases and J gave up 5 bases; unmatched junction bases: 8. CDR3 size: 16 residues. CDR3 sequence reads: CASSAAGTGGNNEQFF. DNA for the CDR3: TGTGCCAGTAGTGCGGCCGGGACAGGGGGAAACAATGAGCAGTTCTTC.

The chain recombines TRBV6-5 with TRBJ2-1; 9 bases align to TRBD2. The CDR3 sequence is 14 residues long. V shed 2 bases and J 10 bases; nucleotides not matched to a gene: 6. Germline V gives CDR1 MNHEY, CDR2 SVGAGI. In DNA, the CDR3 is TGTGCCAGCAGTTACGGGACTAGCCACACAGAGCAGTTCTTC. It translates to CASSYGTSHTEQFF.

V usage is TRBV5-4 and J usage is TRBJ2-5; 12 nucleotides match TRBD1. This CDR3 spans 16 amino acids. The germline V gene has CDR1 SGHNT and CDR2 YYREEE (reference sequence). The V gene end was trimmed by 2 bases and the J gene end by 5 bases; junction bases not matched to a gene: 7. CDR3 DNA: TGTGCCAGCAGCTTCCCGGGACAGGGGGCCTCGGAGACCCAGTACTTC. It is translated as CASSFPGQGASETQYF.

The V call is TRBV25-1, the J call TRBJ1-1; the match to TRBD1 covers 7 bases. CDR1 is MGHDK, CDR2 SYGVNS, per germline. V lost 5 bases to trimming and J lost 3 bases; unmatched junction nucleotides: 12. CDR3 length equals 16 residues. CDR3 coding DNA: TGTGCCAGCAGTAGACGGACAGGATGGGGTGACACTGAAGCTTTCTTT. It specifies CASSRRTGWGDTEAFF.